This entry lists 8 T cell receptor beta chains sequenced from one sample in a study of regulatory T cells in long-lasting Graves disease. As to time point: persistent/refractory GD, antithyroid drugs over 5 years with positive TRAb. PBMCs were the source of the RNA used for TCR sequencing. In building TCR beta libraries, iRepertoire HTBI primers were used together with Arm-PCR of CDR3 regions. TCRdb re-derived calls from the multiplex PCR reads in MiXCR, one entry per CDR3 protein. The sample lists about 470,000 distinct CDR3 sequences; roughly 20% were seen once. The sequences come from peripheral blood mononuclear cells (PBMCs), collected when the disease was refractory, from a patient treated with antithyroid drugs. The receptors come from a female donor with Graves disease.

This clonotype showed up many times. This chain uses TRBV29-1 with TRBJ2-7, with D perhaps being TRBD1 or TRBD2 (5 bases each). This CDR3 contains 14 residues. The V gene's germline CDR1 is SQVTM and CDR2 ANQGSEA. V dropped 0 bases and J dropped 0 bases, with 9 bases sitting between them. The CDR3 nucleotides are TGCAGCGTTGAAGAGGGGGACGGCTCCTACGAGCAGTACTTC. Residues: CSVEEGDGSYEQYF.

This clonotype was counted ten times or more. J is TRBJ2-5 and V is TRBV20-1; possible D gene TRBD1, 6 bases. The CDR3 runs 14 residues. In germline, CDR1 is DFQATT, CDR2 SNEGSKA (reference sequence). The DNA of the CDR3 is TGCAGGCCCTCAGCCGGGACACTCCAAGAGACCCAGTACTTC. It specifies CRPSAGTLQETQYF.

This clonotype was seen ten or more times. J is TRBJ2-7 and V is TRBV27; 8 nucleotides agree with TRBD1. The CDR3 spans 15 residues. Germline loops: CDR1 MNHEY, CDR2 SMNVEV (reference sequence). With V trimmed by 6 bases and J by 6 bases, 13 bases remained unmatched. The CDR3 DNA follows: TGTGCCAGCAGCCAGACCACAGGGGGTACTTCCGAGCAGTACTTC. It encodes CASSQTTGGTSEQYF.

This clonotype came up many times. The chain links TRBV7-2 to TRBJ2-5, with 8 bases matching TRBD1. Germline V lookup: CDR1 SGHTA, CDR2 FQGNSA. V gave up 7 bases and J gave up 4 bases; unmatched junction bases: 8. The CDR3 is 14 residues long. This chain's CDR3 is CASTPDREGETQYF. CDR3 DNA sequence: TGTGCCAGCACCCCGGACAGGGAAGGAGAGACCCAGTACTTC.

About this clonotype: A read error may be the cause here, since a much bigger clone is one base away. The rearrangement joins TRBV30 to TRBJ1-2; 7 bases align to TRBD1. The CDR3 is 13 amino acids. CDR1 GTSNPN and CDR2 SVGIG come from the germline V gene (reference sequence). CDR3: CAWRRTGTAGCTF. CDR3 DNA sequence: TGTGCCTGGAGGAGGACCGGGACAGCGGGCTGCACCTTC. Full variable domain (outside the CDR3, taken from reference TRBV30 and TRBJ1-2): SQTIHQWPATLVQPVGSPLSLECTVEGTSNPNLYWYRQAAGRGLQLLFYSVGIGQISSEVPQNLSASRPQDRQFILSSKKLLLSDSGFYLCAWRRTGTAGCTFGSGTRLTVV.

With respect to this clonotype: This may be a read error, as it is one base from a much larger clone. The CDR3 is CASSFGDRTDEKLFF. As DNA, the CDR3 is TGTGCCAGCAGTTTTGGGGACAGAACTGATGAAAAACTGTTTTTT. The chain combines TRBV28 with TRBJ1-4, with 7 bases aligning to TRBD1. This CDR3 is built from 15 residues. Germline CDR1 is MDHEN and CDR2 is SYDVKM. The variable domain in full, completed from reference TRBV28 and TRBJ1-4, reads DVKVTQSSRYLVKRTGEKVFLECVQDMDHENMFWYRQDPGLGLRLIYFSYDVKMKEKGDIPEGYSVSREKKERFSLILESASTNQTSMYLCASSFGDRTDEKLFFGSGTQLSVL.

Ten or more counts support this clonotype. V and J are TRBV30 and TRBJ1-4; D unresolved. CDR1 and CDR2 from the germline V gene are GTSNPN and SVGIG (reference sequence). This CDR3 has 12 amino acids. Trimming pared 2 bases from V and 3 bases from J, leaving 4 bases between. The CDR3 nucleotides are TGTGCCTGGAGTCATGCTAATGAAAAACTGTTTTTT. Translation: CAWSHANEKLFF.

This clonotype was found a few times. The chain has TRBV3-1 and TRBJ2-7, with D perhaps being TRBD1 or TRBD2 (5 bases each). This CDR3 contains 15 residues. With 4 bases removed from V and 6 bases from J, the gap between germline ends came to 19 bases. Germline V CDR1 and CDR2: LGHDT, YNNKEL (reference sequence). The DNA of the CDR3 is TGTGCCAGCAGCCCAGCGTGGGACCGAGGAAGCGAGCAGTACTTC. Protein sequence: CASSPAWDRGSEQYF.